This T cell receptor beta chain derives from a study of cytomegalovirus exposure and HLA in healthy donors. 13 Jbeta primers and 60 Vbeta primers were used for the PCR. Sequencing was performed with immunoSEQ multiplex PCR; in TCRdb, only in-frame clones are kept and a portion is missing. The sample lists approximately 200,000 clones, 75% to 80% occurring once. On this clone: A read error may account for a junction end that differs from germline.

This CDR3 contains 14 residues. Germline V gene lookup returns CDR1 SGHDT and CDR2 YYEEEE. The clonotype was recovered from a man between 18 and 29 years old in good health and CMV-seronegative. Material: PBMCs. The genes are TRBV5-6 and TRBJ1-1; 7 positions agree with TRBD1. Written as DNA, the CDR3 is TGTGCCCGCAGCTTGGCTGCAGGGGGGACTGAAGCTTTCTTT. Its protein product is CARSLAAGGTEAFF.